This TCR beta chain was observed in a study of cytomegalovirus exposure and HLA in healthy donors. Broader study findings: In vitro testing confirmed three CMV-associated chains as specific for CMV antigens. The study listed 150 to 200 cytomegalovirus-associated TCR beta chains.

The PCR employed 60 Vbeta primers together with 13 Jbeta primers. The assay was immunoSEQ multiplex PCR, and TCRdb's table has in-frame clones only and misses some. The sample holds 120,000 to 150,000 clones; roughly 88% are singletons and the top ten take around 0.51%. CDR1 SEHNR and CDR2 FQNEAQ come from the germline V gene (reference sequence). The V gene lost 5 bases and the J gene lost 2 bases, with 15 bases spanning the gap. This CDR3 is built from 16 residues. Turning to this clone: Its antigen remains unidentified.

The sequence was obtained from a woman aged 40 to 50 in good health and CMV-seronegative. Sequencing was carried out using PBMCs. The chain couples TRBV7-9 to TRBJ1-4; D is unclear. The CDR3 DNA follows: TGTGCCAGCAGCCCAGCCCCCGCGGGGACTAATGAAAAACTGTTTTTT. Residues: CASSPAPAGTNEKLFF.